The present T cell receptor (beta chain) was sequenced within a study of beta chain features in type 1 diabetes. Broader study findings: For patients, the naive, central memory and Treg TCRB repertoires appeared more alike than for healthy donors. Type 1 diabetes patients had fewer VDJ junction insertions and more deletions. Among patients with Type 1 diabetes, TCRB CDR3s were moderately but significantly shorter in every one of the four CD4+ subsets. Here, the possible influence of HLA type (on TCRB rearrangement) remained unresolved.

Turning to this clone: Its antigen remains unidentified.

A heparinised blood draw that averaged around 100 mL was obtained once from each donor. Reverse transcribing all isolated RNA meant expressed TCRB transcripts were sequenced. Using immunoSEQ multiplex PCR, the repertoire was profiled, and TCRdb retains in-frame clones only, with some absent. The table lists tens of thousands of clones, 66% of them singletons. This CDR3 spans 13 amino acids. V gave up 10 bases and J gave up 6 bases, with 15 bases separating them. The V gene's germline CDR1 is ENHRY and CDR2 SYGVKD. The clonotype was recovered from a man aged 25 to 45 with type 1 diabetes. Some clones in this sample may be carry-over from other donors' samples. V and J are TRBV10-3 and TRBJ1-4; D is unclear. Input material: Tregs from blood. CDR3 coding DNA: TGTGCCACGCAACCGGGGAGGGATGAAAAACTGTTTTTT. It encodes CATQPGRDEKLFF.